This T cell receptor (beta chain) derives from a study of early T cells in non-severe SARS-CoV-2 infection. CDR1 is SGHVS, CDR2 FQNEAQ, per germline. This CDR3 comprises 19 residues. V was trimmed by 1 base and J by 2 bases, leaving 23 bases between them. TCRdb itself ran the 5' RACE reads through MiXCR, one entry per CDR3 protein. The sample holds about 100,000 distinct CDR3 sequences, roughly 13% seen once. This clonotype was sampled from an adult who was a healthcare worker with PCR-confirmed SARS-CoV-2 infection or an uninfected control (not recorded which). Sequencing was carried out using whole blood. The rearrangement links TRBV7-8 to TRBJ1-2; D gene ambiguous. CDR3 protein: CASSLEGNGPGRKNYGYTF. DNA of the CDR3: TGTGCCAGCAGCTTAGAAGGTAATGGGCCCGGCCGGAAGAACTATGGCTACACCTTC.